This T cell receptor beta chain derives from a study of blood T cell repertoires in COVID-19. Study context: Collection of acute and convalescent COVID-19 samples took place in the United States, Italy and Spain. T cells, B-cell-depleted T cells, or PBMCs supplied cDNA or gDNA.

Trimming left V 9 bases short and J 5 bases short, with 18 bases between. Germline V gene sequence: CDR1 SGHTS, CDR2 YDEGEE. CDR3 length: 14 residues. In the original processing: Reference gene primer amplification gave nucleated cell count estimates. The repertoire was sequenced with immunoSEQ multiplex PCR; TCRdb's copy has only in-frame clones and lacks some. V and J calls and clone size are given by that table; D and trimming were obtained from the DNA. The top ten clones hold less than 5% of a sample with 110,000 to 150,000 clones, around 83% of them seen once. The sequenced material came from peripheral blood. The rearrangement uses TRBV5-8 and TRBJ2-1; D is possibly TRBD1 (7 bases). This TCR came from a woman older than 75 with acute or convalescent COVID-19. CDR3 bases: TGTGCCAAACGGTCGGGCAGGGGGGACAATGAGCAGTTCTTC. This sequence encodes CAKRSGRGDNEQFF.